The following is a T cell receptor (beta chain) sequence with its context. The sample holds other DNA sequences that translate to the same CDR3. This table comes from immunoSEQ multiplex PCR, and its TCRdb copy is limited to in-frame clones, with some not included. The table has 250,000 to 350,000 clones, approximately 90% seen once. The sample originates from a study of blood T cell repertoires in COVID-19. Across the whole study: PBMCs, B-cell-depleted T cells, or T cells provided the cDNA or gDNA that made up the material.

Enrolled during active infection, Seattle patients were then followed longitudinally. Input material: peripheral blood. The sequence was obtained from a woman between 45 and 60 years old with COVID-19, enrolled during active disease.

The CDR3 bases are TGTGCCAGCAGCGCCGGAGGGACTGAAGCTTTCTTT. This gives the protein CASSAGGTEAFF. The chain uses TRBV9 and TRBJ1-1; D uncertain. CDR3 length: 12 residues. V lost 3 bases to trimming and J lost 5 bases, with 8 bases between them. From germline, CDR1 is SGDLS and CDR2 YYNGEE.